This TCR beta chain is from a study of regulatory T cells in long-lasting Graves disease. Time point given: newly diagnosed GD, antithyroid drugs for less than 3 months. Construction of the TCR library relied on RNA isolated from PBMCs. CDR1 MNHEY and CDR2 SVGEGT come from the germline V gene. The V segment lost 6 bases and the J segment 5 bases; nucleotides outside the gene matches: 1. This CDR3 has 12 amino acids. CDR3-region Arm-PCR and iRepertoire HTBI primers produced the TCR beta libraries. TCRdb reanalysed the multiplex PCR reads using MiXCR and keeps one entry per CDR3 protein. Among around 450,000 distinct CDR3 sequences listed, around 16% were seen once. This clonotype was counted many times. The sample was also reused in another study, on T cells in Graves' hyperthyroidism and ophthalmopathy.

The clonotype originates from a woman aged 40 to 50 with Graves disease. This chain uses TRBV6-2 or TRBV6-3 with TRBJ2-1, with TRBD2 identical over 7 bases. The source material was peripheral blood mononuclear cells (PBMCs), sampled at new diagnosis, from a patient treated with antithyroid drugs. CDR3 bases: TGTGCCAGCAGGGGACTAAACAATGAGCAGTTCTTC. Amino acids: CASRGLNNEQFF.